This T cell receptor beta chain was captured in a study of blood T cell repertoires in COVID-19. Study in general: The samples span acute and convalescent COVID-19 from the United States, Italy and Spain.

Authors' data handling: Using reference gene primer amplification, nucleated cell counts were estimated. Some clones are missing from TCRdb's copy, which holds only in-frame ones; the method was immunoSEQ multiplex PCR. That table is the source of V, J and clone size, and D and trimming were worked out from the DNA. The table has 95,000 to 150,000 clones, roughly 77% seen once; the top ten hold 16%. The sequence derives from a man in his 60s with active or convalescent COVID-19. The specimen was peripheral blood.

Here the CDR3 reads CASRRQGAHEQYF. The CDR3, as DNA: TGTGCCAGCAGAAGGCAGGGGGCCCACGAGCAGTACTTC. This chain joins TRBV28 and TRBJ2-7; TRBD1 matches at 8 bases. CDR3 size: 13 residues. The V segment lost 6 bases and the J segment 5 bases; nucleotides outside the gene matches: 6. The V gene's germline CDR1 is MDHEN and CDR2 SYDVKM.